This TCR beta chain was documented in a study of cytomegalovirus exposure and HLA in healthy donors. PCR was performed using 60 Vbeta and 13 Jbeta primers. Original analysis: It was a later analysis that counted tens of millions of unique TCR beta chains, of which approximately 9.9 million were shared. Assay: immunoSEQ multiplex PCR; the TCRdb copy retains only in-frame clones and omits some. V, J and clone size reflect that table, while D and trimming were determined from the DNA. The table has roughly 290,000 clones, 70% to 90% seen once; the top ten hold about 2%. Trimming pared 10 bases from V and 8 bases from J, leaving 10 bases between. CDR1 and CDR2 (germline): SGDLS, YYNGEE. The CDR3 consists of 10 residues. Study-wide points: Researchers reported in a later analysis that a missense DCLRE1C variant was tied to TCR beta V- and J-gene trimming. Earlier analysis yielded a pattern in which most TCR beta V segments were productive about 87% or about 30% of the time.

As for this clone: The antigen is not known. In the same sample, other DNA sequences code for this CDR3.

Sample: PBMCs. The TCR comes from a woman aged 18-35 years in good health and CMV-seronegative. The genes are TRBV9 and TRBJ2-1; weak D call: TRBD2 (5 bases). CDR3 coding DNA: TGTGCCTCCGGAGGCGATGAGCAGTTCTTC. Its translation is CASGGDEQFF.